The subject of this entry is one T cell receptor beta chain. The V gene end was trimmed by 3 bases and the J gene end by 6 bases; junction bases not matched to a gene: 8. CDR3 length: 16 residues. Germline V gene data show CDR1 as KGHSH and CDR2 as LQKENI. This sample is drawn from a study of T cell changes during pregnancy in multiple sclerosis. Assay used: immunoSEQ multiplex PCR; TCRdb lists only in-frame clones, some missing. This table has over 45,000 clones, 80% to 90% appearing once. J is TRBJ1-3 and V is TRBV18; TRBD1 agrees at 10 bases. The sequence was obtained from a female donor with multiple sclerosis, enrolled in a pregnancy study. The source material was peripheral blood, sampled in the first trimester of pregnancy. In DNA, the CDR3 is TGTGCCAGCTCACCCCAGGGACAGGGGATTGCAAACACCATATATTTT. Its translation is CASSPQGQGIANTIYF.